What follows are 7 T cell receptor beta chains derived from one specimen sequenced in a study of T cell repertoires in cytomegalovirus infection. A single record per CDR3 protein comes from TCRdb applying MiXCR to the reads. The table includes hundreds of thousands of distinct CDR3 sequences, 20% to 30% detected once. Sequences were obtained from CD8+ T cells from PBMCs. The receptors stem from a human donor in good health (CMV status not recorded). Some clones in this sample may be carry-over from other donors' samples.

This chain links TRBV20-1 with TRBJ2-2; 9 nucleotides agree with TRBD2. Germline V gene sequence: CDR1 DFQATT, CDR2 SNEGSKA (reference sequence). V lost 0 bases to trimming and J lost 1 base; unmatched junction nucleotides: 6. The CDR3 loop spans 17 amino acids. The CDR3 DNA is TGCAGTGCTAGAGATCGGAGACTAGCGGTGAACACCGGGGAGCTGTTTTTT. It is translated as CSARDRRLAVNTGELFF.

This clonotype was seen many times. The chain carries TRBV7-2 and TRBJ2-2; TRBD1 agrees at 7 bases. Germline CDR1 and CDR2: SGHTA and FQGNSA. Trimming at V came to 2 bases and at J to 5 bases, leaving 8 bases not matched to a gene. The CDR3 has 16 amino acids. The DNA for the CDR3 is TGTGCCAGCAGCTTACGAGGACAGGAGCGAACCGGGGAGCTGTTTTTT. Its protein product is CASSLRGQERTGELFF. Full variable domain (rest looked up from reference TRBV7-2 and TRBJ2-2): GAGVSQSPSNKVTEKGKDVELRCDPISGHTALYWYRQSLGQGLEFLIYFQGNSAPDKSGLPSDRFSAERTGGSVSTLTIQRTQQEDSAVYLCASSLRGQERTGELFFGEGSRLTVL.

This sequence joins TRBV27 and TRBJ1-2; D gene unclear. The length of the CDR3 is 14 residues. V gave up 3 bases and J gave up 2 bases, with 10 bases separating them. Per germline, CDR1 MNHEY and CDR2 SMNVEV (reference sequence). The CDR3 nucleotides are TGTGCCAGCAGTTTTCACCACACGAACTATGGCTACACCTTC. The encoded protein is CASSFHHTNYGYTF.

This clonotype was counted a few times. The CDR3 sequence: CASGLDSGTGAYEQYF. Written as DNA, the CDR3 is TGTGCTAGTGGTTTGGATTCCGGGACCGGAGCCTACGAGCAGTACTTC. The chain has TRBV12-5 and TRBJ2-7; either TRBD1 or TRBD2 may fit D (5 bases each). This CDR3 spans 16 amino acids. V was shortened by 1 base and J by 2 bases, with 15 bases between the two germline ends. Germline lookup yields CDR1 LGHNT and CDR2 FRNRAP.

V usage is TRBV12-3 or TRBV12-4 and J usage is TRBJ2-5, with D tentatively TRBD2 (6 bases). V was shortened by 5 bases and J by 1 base, with 17 bases between the two germline ends. This CDR3 comprises 16 residues. CDR3 protein: CASSDPYGLSQETQYF. Here the CDR3 DNA reads TGTGCCAGCAGTGACCCCTACGGACTATCCCAAGAGACCCAGTACTTC.

This clonotype has a count of ten or more. This chain links TRBV10-3 with TRBJ2-1; no definite D call. Looked up from germline, CDR1 is ENHRY and CDR2 is SYGVKD. The ends were cut back, 5 bases at V and 0 bases at J, with 8 bases in the middle. CDR3 length: 14 amino acids. The CDR3 DNA sequence: TGTGCCATCAGTACAGTCAGCTCCTACAATGAGCAGTTCTTC. Amino acid sequence: CAISTVSSYNEQFF.

This clonotype was detected a few times. The rearrangement links TRBV28 to TRBJ2-7; D might be TRBD1 (5 bases). Germline V gene data show CDR1 as MDHEN and CDR2 as SYDVKM. V gave up 3 bases and J gave up 5 bases, with 8 bases separating them. This CDR3 contains 12 residues. CDR3: CASSFQGNEQYV. CDR3 nucleotide sequence: TGTGCCAGCAGTTTTCAGGGTAACGAGCAGTACGTC.